A selection of T cell receptor beta chains follows, all from one sample in a study of patients and donors after allogeneic stem cell transplantation. TCRdb reprocessed the RT-PCR reads with MiXCR, giving one entry per CDR3 protein. The data contain tens of thousands of distinct CDR3 sequences, about 25% of them singletons. The sequenced sample was blood, either unsorted or a sorted T cell fraction (not recorded which). These receptors came from a human donor who was either an allogeneic HSCT recipient or a stem cell or donor lymphocyte infusion donor (not recorded which). It is not recorded whose cells these are; they may come from a transplant donor. Both conserved end residues are part of each CDR3. D genes are given only for firm matches. Only some rows state a clone size, as once, few, many or a class for expanded clones.

v_gene	j_gene	d_gene	abundance	CDR3aa	CDR3nt
TRBV7-6	TRBJ1-2	.	.	CARRGYGYTF	TGTGCCAGGCGGGGATATGGCTACACCTTC
TRBV7-6	TRBJ1-1	TRBD1	.	CASSFGTGVFAEAFF	TGTGCCAGCAGCTTCGGGACAGGGGTATTTGCTGAAGCTTTCTTT
TRBV20-1	TRBJ1-2	.	few	CSALIGTFSYGYTF	TGCAGTGCTCTTATCGGGACGTTCAGCTATGGCTACACCTTC
TRBV18	TRBJ2-1	TRBD1	.	CASSGTVYNEQFF	TGTGCCAGCTCAGGGACAGTATACAATGAGCAGTTCTTC
TRBV5-1	TRBJ2-5	TRBD2	.	CASSFEAGGQETQYF	TGCGCCAGCAGCTTCGAGGCGGGGGGGCAAGAGACCCAGTACTTC
TRBV7-9	TRBJ1-6	TRBD1	.	CASSLRGRQGASYNSPLHF	TGTGCCAGCAGCTTACGCGGGAGACAGGGGGCGTCCTATAATTCACCCCTCCACTTT
TRBV29-1	TRBJ2-3	.	few	CSVGFGGAGTDTQYF	TGCAGCGTGGGGTTCGGGGGCGCGGGCACAGATACGCAGTATTTT
TRBV30	TRBJ1-2	.	.	CAWTNIAAGYTF	TGTGCCTGGACTAATATCGCGGCGGGCTACACCTTC
TRBV20-1	TRBJ1-1	.	few	CSARELGHTNTEAFF	TGCAGTGCTAGAGAGCTGGGACATACGAACACTGAAGCTTTCTTT
TRBV10-3	TRBJ1-1	TRBD1	.	CAISSTGGAPMNTEAFF	TGTGCCATCAGCTCTACAGGGGGCGCCCCTATGAACACTGAAGCTTTCTTT
TRBV15	TRBJ2-1	.	.	CATSRDRVEQFF	TGTGCCACCAGCAGAGACCGAGTGGAGCAGTTCTTC
TRBV11-3	TRBJ2-1	TRBD1	.	CASSPPQGTGRPDEQFF	TGTGCCAGCAGCCCTCCCCAAGGGACAGGGCGGCCTGATGAGCAGTTCTTC
TRBV5-8	TRBJ2-7	TRBD1	.	CASSYFQGVEQYF	TGTGCCAGCAGCTATTTTCAGGGGGTCGAGCAGTACTTC
TRBV7-9	TRBJ2-7	TRBD1	few	CASSSPTGQGRYEQYF	TGTGCCAGCAGCTCCCCAACGGGACAGGGCAGATACGAGCAGTACTTC
TRBV27	TRBJ1-6	.	few	CASTDRMGSPLHF	TGTGCCAGCACCGACAGGATGGGGTCACCCCTCCACTTT
TRBV7-2	TRBJ1-2	.	many	CASSLNGYTF	TGTGCCAGCAGCTTAAATGGCTACACCTTC
TRBV21-1	TRBJ2-2	.	few	CASSTGGELFF	TGTGCCAGCAGCACGGGGGGGGAGCTGTTTTTT
TRBV14	TRBJ1-2	.	few	CASSQARTYTF	TGTGCCAGCAGCCAAGCACGGACCTACACCTTC
TRBV18	TRBJ1-1	.	.	CASSQSATMNTEAFF	TGTGCCAGCTCACAGTCCGCGACCATGAACACTGAAGCTTTCTTT
TRBV9	TRBJ1-2	TRBD1	.	CASSVMGQGIFGYTF	TGTGCCAGCAGCGTAATGGGACAGGGTATTTTTGGCTACACCTTC
TRBV7-9	TRBJ2-3	.	.	CASSFSRDSTDTQYF	TGTGCCAGCAGCTTTAGCAGGGACAGCACAGATACGCAGTATTTT
TRBV10-3	TRBJ1-4	.	.	CAIAPVPPATNEKLFF	TGTGCCATCGCGCCGGTTCCCCCTGCAACTAATGAAAAACTGTTTTTT
TRBV7-2	TRBJ1-2	.	.	CASSHRDGGYTF	TGTGCCAGCAGCCACCGGGACGGTGGCTACACCTTC
TRBV12-3/TRBV12-4	TRBJ1-5	.	.	CASSLLKGRDSQPQHF	TGTGCCAGCAGTTTACTGAAGGGACGAGATAGTCAGCCCCAGCATTTT
TRBV7-2	TRBJ2-3	.	.	CASSLVWGIGPSTDTQYF	TGTGCCAGCAGCTTAGTTTGGGGGATAGGACCTAGCACAGATACGCAGTATTTT
TRBV24-1	TRBJ1-6	.	few	CATSDFKSGTIGSPLHF	TGTGCCACCAGTGATTTTAAATCCGGGACGATCGGTTCACCCCTCCACTTT
TRBV3-1	TRBJ2-7	.	.	CASSVDTTSGEQYF	TGTGCCAGCAGCGTGGACACGACCTCGGGGGAGCAGTACTTC
TRBV20-1	TRBJ2-7	TRBD1	.	CSARGRDRIYEQYF	TGCAGTGCTAGAGGCAGGGACAGGATTTACGAGCAGTACTTC
TRBV5-1	TRBJ1-4	.	.	CASSFGGAGEKLFF	TGCGCCAGCAGCTTCGGGGGGGCCGGTGAAAAACTGTTTTTT
TRBV29-1	TRBJ1-1	.	.	CSVDPSVNTEAFF	TGCAGCGTTGACCCTTCGGTTAACACTGAAGCTTTCTTT
TRBV12-3/TRBV12-4	TRBJ1-2	.	few	CASSFYTDGYTF	TGTGCCAGCAGTTTCTATACGGATGGCTACACCTTC
TRBV4-2	TRBJ2-7	.	.	CASSQAARMDEQYF	TGTGCCAGCAGCCAAGCGGCTAGGATGGACGAGCAGTACTTC
TRBV20-1	TRBJ2-3	TRBD1	.	CSATPGQGSTDTQYF	TGCAGTGCAACTCCGGGACAGGGTAGCACAGATACGCAGTATTTT
TRBV6-5	TRBJ2-5	.	.	CASSYGIYQETQYF	TGTGCCAGCAGTTACGGGATCTACCAAGAGACCCAGTACTTC
TRBV5-4	TRBJ2-7	.	few	CASSVPHAVEQYF	TGTGCCAGCAGCGTCCCACATGCTGTGGAGCAGTACTTC
TRBV20-1	TRBJ1-6	.	few	CSARIAGGYNSPLHF	TGCAGTGCTAGAATTGCAGGCGGCTATAATTCACCCCTCCACTTT
TRBV12-3/TRBV12-4	TRBJ1-2	.	many	CASSREGYGYTF	TGTGCCAGCAGCAGGGAAGGCTATGGCTACACCTTC
TRBV5-1	TRBJ2-1	.	.	CASSLSGRTYSLSYNEQFF	TGCGCCAGCAGCTTAAGCGGCCGGACTTACAGCTTATCCTACAATGAGCAGTTCTTC
TRBV24-1	TRBJ1-1	TRBD1	.	CAAEDRGGTEAFF	TGTGCCGCAGAAGACAGGGGAGGGACTGAAGCTTTCTTT
TRBV25-1	TRBJ1-4	.	few	CASSVITGSPSVQLFF	TGTGCCAGCAGTGTAATCACCGGGTCCCCATCGGTTCAACTGTTTTTT
TRBV10-3	TRBJ1-1	.	.	CAIREPGPVGAFF	TGTGCCATCAGGGAACCGGGACCGGTCGGAGCTTTCTTT
TRBV5-1	TRBJ2-1	.	.	CASSLLVGVDNEQFF	TGCGCCAGCAGCTTGCTTGTGGGGGTCGACAATGAGCAGTTCTTC
TRBV11-2	TRBJ2-5	.	.	CASTTEGIRETQYF	TGTGCCAGCACCACCGAGGGAATCCGAGAGACCCAGTACTTC
TRBV9	TRBJ1-2	.	few	CASSVGGHYGYTF	TGTGCCAGCAGCGTAGGAGGCCATTATGGCTACACCTTC
TRBV12-3/TRBV12-4	TRBJ1-2	.	few	CASSPSVGTVYGYTF	TGTGCCAGCAGTCCAAGTGTGGGAACTGTCTATGGCTACACCTTC
TRBV19	TRBJ2-7	.	.	CASSIRTESYEQYF	TGTGCCAGTAGTATCCGGACAGAATCCTACGAGCAGTACTTC
TRBV27	TRBJ1-2	.	.	CASSPVRLLLGGYTF	TGTGCCAGCAGTCCGGTACGGCTTCTCCTCGGTGGCTACACCTTC
TRBV9	TRBJ2-7	.	few	CASSVAPQRNYEQYF	TGTGCCAGCAGCGTAGCTCCCCAGCGGAACTACGAGCAGTACTTC
TRBV6-5	TRBJ2-1	.	few	CASSPRGQGIYNEQFF	TGTGCCAGCAGTCCCCGGGGGCAGGGAATCTACAATGAGCAGTTCTTC
TRBV9	TRBJ1-2	.	few	CASSARPQDLYGYTF	TGTGCCAGCAGCGCACGCCCCCAGGACCTCTATGGCTACACCTTC
TRBV20-1	TRBJ1-3	.	few	CSATTGAASGNTIYF	TGCAGTGCAACGACAGGTGCCGCCTCTGGAAACACCATATATTTT
TRBV20-1	TRBJ2-4	.	few	CSARELAKNIQYF	TGCAGTGCTAGAGAGCTAGCCAAAAACATTCAGTACTTC
TRBV5-1	TRBJ1-2	.	.	CASSFGVGYGYTF	TGCGCCAGCAGCTTCGGAGTAGGCTATGGCTACACCTTC
TRBV6-5	TRBJ2-1	TRBD1	.	CASSYGTGLYNEQFF	TGTGCCAGCAGTTACGGGACAGGGCTTTACAATGAGCAGTTCTTC
TRBV5-1	TRBJ2-3	TRBD1	few	CASSLVGQGNTDTQYF	TGCGCCAGCAGCTTGGTAGGACAGGGAAACACAGATACGCAGTATTTT
TRBV11-3	TRBJ1-1	.	.	CASSPQGTEAFF	TGTGCCAGCAGCCCCCAGGGTACTGAAGCTTTCTTT
TRBV12-3/TRBV12-4	TRBJ2-4	TRBD2	few	CASSLKRSLAGIQYF	TGTGCCAGCAGTTTAAAACGGTCGCTAGCGGGGATTCAGTACTTC
TRBV5-6	TRBJ1-1	.	.	CASSLAIGLNTEAFF	TGTGCCAGCAGCTTGGCCATCGGGTTAAACACTGAAGCTTTCTTT